A single sample is the source of the 9 T cell receptor beta chains below, sequenced in a study of blood T cells in healthy people across ages. Alongside a J-beta primer mix, a sample-barcoded 5' primer served in a second PCR lasting roughly 7 to 11 cycles. TCRdb re-derived calls from the 5' RACE reads in MiXCR, one entry per CDR3 protein. The repertoire holds 800,000 or so distinct CDR3 sequences, with 20% to 25% as singletons. The same specimen was also included in a second study, on T cells of mothers and their children.

Sequencing was performed on blood. These TCRs come from a boy younger than 18 in good health.

The chain is built from TRBV6-5 and TRBJ1-6; maybe TRBD1 (6 bases). The CDR3 loop spans 14 amino acids. With 2 bases removed from V and 7 bases from J, the gap between germline ends came to 9 bases. Germline assignment: CDR1 MNHEY and CDR2 SVGAGI. CDR3 nucleotide sequence: TGTGCCAGCAGTTACGAGGGGGGGAATTCACCCCTCCACTTT. It is translated as CASSYEGGNSPLHF.

The chain links TRBV29-1 to TRBJ1-2; D may be TRBD1 (5 bases). The CDR3 sequence is 13 residues long. Per germline, CDR1 SQVTM and CDR2 ANQGSEA. Trimming took off 7 bases at V and 8 bases at J, with 20 bases between the two ends. CDR3 amino acids: CSALLPGLHGYTF. As DNA, the CDR3 is TGCAGCGCCCTGTTGCCGGGGCTCCACGGCTACACCTTC.

As concerns this clonotype: A read error may account for a junction end that differs from germline. The V gene is TRBV7-2, the J gene TRBJ1-6; TRBD1 might be the D (5 bases). Germline V lookup: CDR1 SGHTA, CDR2 FQGNSA. The CDR3 totals 17 residues. The CDR3 nucleotides read TGCGCCAGCAGCTCGGGGACGGTGAGCTCCTATAATTCACCCCTCCACTTT. Encoded protein: CASSSGTVSSYNSPLHF. The whole variable domain, filled in from reference TRBV7-2 and TRBJ1-6, reads GAGVSQSPSNKVTEKGKDVELRCDPISGHTALYWYRQSLGQGLEFLIYFQGNSAPDKSGLPSDRFSAERTGGSVSTLTIQRTQQEDSAVYLCASSSGTVSSYNSPLHFGNGTRLTVT.

J is TRBJ1-4 and V is TRBV20-1, with a tentative D call TRBD1 (5 bases). The V end lost 1 base, the J end lost 5 bases, and 14 bases lay between the germline ends. CDR1 is DFQATT and CDR2 is SNEGSKA in the germline V gene (reference sequence). The CDR3 has 15 residues. CDR3 nucleotides: TGCAGTGCTAGAGCCAGGGTGGGGATGAATGAAAAACTGTTTTTT. The encoded protein is CSARARVGMNEKLFF.

The chain joins TRBV2 to TRBJ2-1; weak D call: TRBD2 (6 bases). Germline CDR1 SNHLY, CDR2 FYNNEI. This CDR3 is 15 amino acids long. Deletions cut 4 bases from V and 4 bases from J, with 14 bases between. The chain's CDR3 is CASSGLGTPYNEQFF. Here the CDR3 DNA reads TGTGCCAGCAGTGGATTGGGGACTCCTTACAATGAGCAGTTCTTC.

This clonotype occurred a few times. One junction end does not reproduce the germline sequence, and a read error may be involved. The chain links TRBV5-1 to TRBJ1-1; D is unclear. This CDR3 comprises 13 residues. Per germline, CDR1 SGHRS and CDR2 YFSETQ. The CDR3 protein is CASSNPPNAEAFF. Here the CDR3 DNA reads TGCGCCAGCAGCAACCCCCCGAACGCTGAAGCTTTCTTT. The complete variable domain, with remaining parts taken from reference TRBV5-1 and TRBJ1-1, reads KAGVTQTPRYLIKTRGQQVTLSCSPISGHRSVSWYQQTPGQGLQFLFEYFSETQRNKGNFPGRFSGRQFSNSRSEMNVSTLELGDSALYLCASSNPPNAEAFFGQGTRLTVV.

This clonotype was picked up a small number of times. This chain connects TRBV7-2 to TRBJ2-7; the D is unclear. CDR1 and CDR2 from the germline V gene are SGHTA and FQGNSA. The V end lost 5 bases, the J end lost 3 bases, and 14 bases lay between the germline ends. CDR3 size: 14 residues. The DNA for the CDR3 is TGTGCCAGCAGCCTTTTTTTTGGGGACTACGAGCAGTACTTC. Translation: CASSLFFGDYEQYF.

This clonotype has just a few counts. The CDR3 sequence: CASSLKGVDYGYTF. In DNA, the CDR3 is TGTGCCAGCAGTTTAAAGGGGGTCGACTATGGCTACACCTTC. The chain carries TRBV27 and TRBJ1-2; tentative D call: TRBD1 (6 bases). The length of the CDR3 is 14 residues. Germline-derived CDR1 and CDR2 are MNHEY and SMNVEV (reference sequence). Trimming shortened V by 2 bases and J by 3 bases, and 10 bases separated the two germline ends.

This chain uses TRBV28 with TRBJ2-1; 9 bases line up with TRBD2. After removal of 6 bases from V and 7 bases from J, the junction contained 7 bases not matched to a gene. This CDR3 has 14 residues. In germline, CDR1 is MDHEN, CDR2 SYDVKM. The CDR3 sequence is CASSLAGSRNEQFF. CDR3 DNA: TGTGCCAGCAGCCTAGCGGGGTCACGTAATGAGCAGTTCTTC.